The rows below give T cell receptor beta chains drawn from one sample of a study of high-grade serous ovarian cancer treatment subgroups. Sequencing used immunoSEQ multiplex PCR; TCRdb keeps in-frame clones, though not all of them. This sample has roughly 9,800 clones, with about 63% found just once. Sequencing input: tumor tissue. Receptor source: a human donor with high-grade serous ovarian cancer. Both conserved end residues are part of each CDR3. D genes are given only for firm matches. Part of the rows lack a size; the others show once, few, many or a class for expanded clones.

>TRBJ2-1|TRBV5-4|TRBD2|NA
CASSLPGLAGGGWYEQFF
TGTGCCAGCAGCTTACCGGGACTAGCGGGAGGCGGGTGGTATGAGCAGTTCTTC
>TRBJ2-1|TRBV28|TRBD1|NA
CASMDRGYEQFF
TGTGCCAGCATGGACAGGGGGTATGAGCAGTTCTTC
>TRBJ2-7|TRBV9|NA|NA
CASSVSTASSYEQYF
TGTGCCAGCAGCGTATCGACTGCTAGCTCCTACGAGCAGTACTTC
>TRBJ1-5|TRBV19|TRBD1|NA
CASSFGTGSNQPQHF
TGTGCCAGTAGCTTCGGGACAGGAAGCAATCAGCCCCAGCATTTT
>TRBJ2-3|TRBV7-9|NA|NA
CASSSTRGSTDTQYF
TGTGCCAGCAGCTCAACTCGAGGGAGCACAGATACGCAGTATTTT
>TRBJ1-5|TRBV28|NA|NA
CASSLIDSYNQPQHF
TGTGCCAGCAGTTTAATAGACAGCTACAATCAGCCCCAGCATTTT
>TRBJ2-1|TRBV9|NA|NA
CASSVRGASGTYNEQFF
TGTGCCAGCAGCGTGAGGGGGGCTAGCGGAACCTACAATGAGCAGTTCTTC
>TRBJ1-1|TRBV9|NA|NA
CASSGNPGSTEAFF
TGTGCCAGCAGCGGAAACCCAGGGAGCACTGAAGCTTTCTTT
>TRBJ2-1|TRBV6-5|TRBD2|NA
CASSPTSGSNNEQFF
TGTGCCAGCAGCCCTACTAGCGGCAGTAACAATGAGCAGTTCTTC
>TRBJ1-1|TRBV9|NA|NA
CASSFDRLEAFF
TGTGCCAGCAGCTTCGACAGGCTAGAAGCTTTCTTT
>TRBJ1-2|TRBV9|NA|few
CASHREAHGYTF
TGTGCCAGCCACAGGGAAGCACATGGCTACACCTTC
>TRBJ1-4|TRBV6-5|NA|NA
CASSYTRAFGEKLFF
TGTGCCAGCAGTTACACCAGGGCGTTTGGGGAAAAACTGTTTTTT
>TRBJ1-4|TRBV15|NA|few
CATSRGTVVPPTNEKLFF
TGTGCCACCAGCAGAGGGACAGTTGTTCCTCCAACTAATGAAAAACTGTTTTTT
>TRBJ1-2|TRBV11-3|NA|NA
CASSGRAINYGYTF
TGTGCCAGCAGCGGTCGGGCGATTAACTATGGCTACACCTTC
>TRBJ2-7|TRBV29-1|NA|NA
CSVERDNTYEQYF
TGCAGCGTTGAAAGGGACAACACCTACGAGCAGTACTTC
>TRBJ2-3|TRBV19|TRBD1|few
CASRDRVTDTQYF
TGTGCCAGCCGGGACAGGGTAACAGATACGCAGTATTTT
>TRBJ1-5|TRBV19|NA|once
CASSIDPGASNQPQHF
TGTGCCAGTAGTATAGATCCCGGAGCGAGCAATCAGCCCCAGCATTTT
>TRBJ2-5|TRBV30|NA|NA
CAWTWTGIQETQYF
TGTGCCTGGACCTGGACGGGAATCCAAGAGACCCAGTACTTC
>TRBJ1-1|TRBV5-4|NA|NA
CASNPQGNTEAFF
TGTGCCAGCAATCCACAGGGGAACACTGAAGCTTTCTTT
>TRBJ1-4|TRBV19|TRBD1|NA
CASSSGTAGNEKLFF
TGTGCCAGTAGCTCCGGGACAGCAGGCAATGAAAAACTGTTTTTT
>TRBJ1-4|TRBV6-1|NA|NA
CASSEVFGLGADEKLFF
TGTGCCAGCAGTGAAGTTTTCGGCCTAGGGGCGGATGAAAAACTGTTTTTT
>TRBJ2-1|TRBV7-2|TRBD2|NA
CASSLEPTSGAYNEQFF
TGTGCCAGCAGCTTAGAACCCACTAGCGGGGCCTACAATGAGCAGTTCTTC
>TRBJ2-5|TRBV19|NA|NA
CASRGAETQYF
TGTGCCAGTCGTGGGGCGGAGACCCAGTACTTC